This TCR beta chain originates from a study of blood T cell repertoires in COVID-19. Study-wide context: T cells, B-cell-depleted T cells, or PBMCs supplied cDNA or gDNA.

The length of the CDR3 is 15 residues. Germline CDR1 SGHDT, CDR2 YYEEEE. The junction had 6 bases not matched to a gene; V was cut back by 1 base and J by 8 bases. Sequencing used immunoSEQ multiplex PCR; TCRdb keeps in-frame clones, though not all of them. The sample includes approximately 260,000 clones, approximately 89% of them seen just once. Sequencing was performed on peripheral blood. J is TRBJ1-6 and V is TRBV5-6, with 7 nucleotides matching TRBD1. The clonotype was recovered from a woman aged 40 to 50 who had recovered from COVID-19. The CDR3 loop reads CASSLRDRLYSPLHF. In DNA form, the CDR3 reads TGTGCCAGCAGCTTGCGGGACAGACTATATTCACCCCTCCACTTT.